The 32 T cell receptor beta chains reported below all come from one sample, sequenced in a study of blood T cell repertoires in COVID-19. Assay: immunoSEQ multiplex PCR; the TCRdb copy retains only in-frame clones and omits some. The table has about 290,000 clones, around four fifths seen once. The specimen was peripheral blood. These receptors were collected from a woman aged 45-60 years with active or convalescent COVID-19.

The chain combines TRBV5-1 with TRBJ1-6; TRBD1 aligns across 8 bases. With 0 bases clipped from V and 2 bases from J, the junction kept 4 bases outside the gene matches. This CDR3 contains 17 residues. Germline CDR1 SGHRS, CDR2 YFSETQ. CDR3 DNA sequence: TGCGCCAGCAGCTTGGTACCACAGGGGGCCTATAATTCACCCCTCCACTTT. As protein: CASSLVPQGAYNSPLHF.

The chain links TRBV10-3 to TRBJ2-2; D is perhaps TRBD1 (5 bases). Trimming pared 0 bases from V and 6 bases from J, leaving 11 bases between. Germline CDR1 and CDR2: ENHRY and SYGVKD. CDR3 length: 15 amino acids. CDR3 amino acids: CAISESSGWSGELFF. As DNA, the CDR3 is TGTGCCATCAGTGAGTCGTCAGGGTGGTCCGGGGAGCTGTTTTTT.

This chain joins TRBV18 and TRBJ2-3, with 8 positions matching TRBD2. The V segment lost 4 bases and the J segment 1 base; nucleotides outside the gene matches: 1. CDR1 KGHSH and CDR2 LQKENI come from the germline V gene. This CDR3 comprises 14 residues. For the CDR3, the DNA is TGTGCCAGCTCACTGACTAGCGGCACAGATACGCAGTATTTT. Its protein product is CASSLTSGTDTQYF.

CDR3 DNA: TGTGCCAGCAGCTTAGTCGGGAAAATCGATGAGCAGTTCTTC. Encoded protein: CASSLVGKIDEQFF. This chain uses TRBV7-2 with TRBJ2-1; tentative D call: TRBD2 (5 bases). Trimming shortened V by 1 base and J by 8 bases, and 12 bases separated the two germline ends. The CDR3 loop spans 14 amino acids. CDR1 SGHTA and CDR2 FQGNSA come from the germline V gene.

The rearrangement links TRBV5-4 to TRBJ2-1; weak D call: TRBD2 (7 bases). CDR1 SGHNT and CDR2 YYREEE come from the germline V gene (reference sequence). V lost 0 bases, J lost 5 bases, and 9 bases lay in between. The CDR3 runs to 14 residues. CDR3 residues: CASSLERDNNEQFF. CDR3 nucleotides: TGTGCCAGCAGCTTGGAGCGGGACAACAATGAGCAGTTCTTC.

In this sample, this clone turned up a few times. The gene calls are TRBV5-1 and TRBJ1-5, with D maybe TRBD1 (6 bases). Trimming removed 0 bases from V and 5 bases from J, with 27 bases in between. CDR1 and CDR2 (germline): SGHRS, YFSETQ. The CDR3 runs 20 residues. The CDR3 loop reads CASSLVRGDTHYSGYQPQHF. The DNA for the CDR3 is TGCGCCAGCAGCTTGGTTCGGGGGGACACCCATTATTCGGGCTATCAGCCCCAGCATTTT.

CDR3 bases: TGTGCCAGCAGTTCCCCCAGCGGGAGGGCAGGTGACGAGCAGTACTTC. As protein: CASSSPSGRAGDEQYF. The chain combines TRBV6-5 with TRBJ2-7; 10 nucleotides line up with TRBD2. V was clipped by 4 bases and J by 5 bases; unmatched bases: 11. The CDR3 sequence is 16 residues long. Germline CDR1 MNHEY, CDR2 SVGAGI.

This clone was detected many times. J is TRBJ1-2 and V is TRBV7-9; D gene uncertain. There are 13 residues in the CDR3. Germline V gene sequence: CDR1 SEHNR, CDR2 FQNEAQ (reference sequence). V lost 1 base and J 7 bases, leaving 10 bases between the germline ends. CDR3 nucleotide sequence: TGTGCCAGCAGCTTAGAAGGAGGTCGTGGCTACACCTTC. Translating it yields CASSLEGGRGYTF.

This clone was seen a single time. The gene calls are TRBV18 and TRBJ2-7; weak D call: TRBD2 (6 bases). There are 14 residues in the CDR3. CDR1 and CDR2 from the germline V gene are KGHSH and LQKENI. Trimming pared 3 bases from V and 0 bases from J, leaving 9 bases between. The CDR3 sequence: CASSPSSASYEQYF. CDR3 coding DNA: TGTGCCAGCTCACCTTCTAGCGCCTCCTACGAGCAGTACTTC.

V usage is TRBV18 and J usage is TRBJ1-2, with 7 nucleotides matching TRBD1. V dropped 6 bases and J dropped 1; count of bases not matched to a gene: 2. The CDR3 is made up of 13 amino acids. CDR1 KGHSH and CDR2 LQKENI come from the germline V gene. The chain's CDR3 is CASSQGVNYGYTF. CDR3 DNA sequence: TGTGCCAGCTCCCAGGGGGTTAACTATGGCTACACCTTC. Based on the CDR3 plus reference TRBV18 and TRBJ1-2, the full variable domain is NAGVMQNPRHLVRRRGQEARLRCSPMKGHSHVYWYRQLPEEGLKFMVYLQKENIIDESGMPKERFSAEFPKEGPSILRIQQVVRGDSAAYFCASSQGVNYGYTFGSGTRLTVV.

The genes are TRBV7-9 and TRBJ2-1, with 12 bases aligning to TRBD2. J gave up 9 bases and V 5 bases, and 5 bases lay outside the gene matches. CDR1 is SEHNR and CDR2 is FQNEAQ in the germline V gene (reference sequence). The CDR3 is made up of 14 amino acids. The chain's CDR3 is CASSPSGRAFEQFF. CDR3 coding DNA: TGTGCCAGCAGCCCTAGCGGGAGGGCGTTTGAGCAGTTCTTC.

The chain uses TRBV28 and TRBJ2-6, with D possibly matching TRBD1 (5 bases). The CDR3 is 17 amino acids. V gave up 5 bases and J gave up 0 bases, with 14 bases separating them. Germline V gene sequence: CDR1 MDHEN, CDR2 SYDVKM. The DNA for the CDR3 is TGTGCCAGCAGTCTCCTTAATCAGGGCTCTGGGGCCAACGTCCTGACTTTC. Residues: CASSLLNQGSGANVLTF.

The V gene is TRBV29-1, the J gene TRBJ2-7; D is possibly TRBD1 (5 bases). The CDR3 spans 11 residues. Germline V gene data show CDR1 as SQVTM and CDR2 as ANQGSEA. The V end lost 7 bases, the J end lost 2 bases, and 9 bases lay between the germline ends. CDR3 amino acids: CSALGAYEQYF. For the CDR3, the DNA is TGCAGCGCCTTAGGGGCCTACGAGCAGTACTTC.

This clone was seen ten or more times. The gene calls are TRBV2 and TRBJ2-1; 10 positions match TRBD2. CDR3 length: 17 residues. Looked up from germline, CDR1 is SNHLY and CDR2 is FYNNEI. Trimming removed 8 bases from V and 7 bases from J; junction bases left unmatched: 17. The CDR3 nucleotides are TGTGCCAGCGGTAAAATTCCCAGCGGGAGGGCCACAAATGAGCAGTTCTTC. Translation: CASGKIPSGRATNEQFF.

The chain joins TRBV28 to TRBJ2-7; TRBD2 matches 7 bases. This CDR3 has 15 amino acids. Trimming at V came to 3 bases and at J to 0 bases, leaving 5 bases not matched to a gene. Per the germline V gene, CDR1 is MDHEN and CDR2 is SYDVKM. CDR3 loop: CASSLYGRGSYEQYF. In DNA, the CDR3 is TGTGCCAGCAGTTTGTATGGGAGGGGCTCCTACGAGCAGTACTTC.

This clone was picked up a small number of times. J is TRBJ1-6 and V is TRBV7-2, with TRBD1 identical over 7 bases. Germline V lookup: CDR1 SGHTA, CDR2 FQGNSA. Germline trimming cut 6 bases from V and 4 bases from J; bases unmatched to any gene: 6. The CDR3 loop spans 15 amino acids. CDR3 in DNA: TGTGCCAGCAGGAAGGGACAGCCGTATAATTCACCCCTCCACTTT. The encoded protein is CASRKGQPYNSPLHF.

V gene TRBV19 combines with J gene TRBJ1-2; TRBD1 matches at 7 bases. The V gene's germline CDR1 is LNHDA and CDR2 SQIVND (reference sequence). V gave up 3 bases and J gave up 8 bases; unmatched junction bases: 9. The CDR3 contains 14 residues. CDR3 coding DNA: TGTGCCAGTAGTATTCTGGCAGGGGGTATCGGCTACACCTTC. It specifies CASSILAGGIGYTF.

The V call is TRBV19, the J call TRBJ1-1; 7 bases are a match to TRBD1. The CDR3 spans 15 residues. Germline trimming cut 10 bases from V and 1 base from J; bases unmatched to any gene: 12. Germline V gene data show CDR1 as LNHDA and CDR2 as SQIVND (reference sequence). CDR3 DNA: TGTGCCACCAGGGGGTTTGGGGGAGGGAACACTGAAGCTTTCTTT. Protein: CATRGFGGGNTEAFF.

The chain recombines TRBV7-9 with TRBJ1-1; 10 bases fit TRBD1. With V trimmed by 6 bases and J by 1 base, 8 bases remained unmatched. There are 16 residues in the CDR3. Per the germline V gene, CDR1 is SEHNR and CDR2 is FQNEAQ (reference sequence). CDR3 sequence: CASSRQGAFSNTEAFF. CDR3 in DNA: TGTGCCAGCAGTAGACAGGGGGCTTTCTCGAACACTGAAGCTTTCTTT.

The chain recombines TRBV7-2 with TRBJ1-2, with D maybe TRBD1 (6 bases). Trimming removed 5 bases from V and 4 bases from J, with 14 bases in between. Germline V gene sequence: CDR1 SGHTA, CDR2 FQGNSA. The length of the CDR3 is 14 residues. The CDR3 DNA reads TGTGCCAGCAGCCCGCGGACAGACCCCTATGGCTACACCTTC. Residues: CASSPRTDPYGYTF.

The chain employs TRBV19 and TRBJ1-1; D may be TRBD1 (6 bases). Germline-derived CDR1 and CDR2 are LNHDA and SQIVND (reference sequence). The CDR3 spans 14 residues. V was shortened by 4 bases and J by 1 base, with 10 bases between the two germline ends. The CDR3 bases are TGTGCCAGTAGTAGGGACACTTGGAACACTGAAGCTTTCTTT. Amino acid sequence: CASSRDTWNTEAFF.

The chain couples TRBV28 to TRBJ2-1, with a tentative D call TRBD1 (6 bases). The CDR3 consists of 14 residues. Trimming cost V 6 bases and J 4 bases, with 13 bases left between them. Germline CDR1 reads MDHEN; CDR2 reads SYDVKM. The CDR3: CASRIQGGYNEQFF. The CDR3 DNA is TGTGCCAGCAGAATACAGGGTGGGTACAATGAGCAGTTCTTC.

The rearrangement joins TRBV21-1 to TRBJ2-7; the tabulated D call, TRBD2, remains unverified against the DNA. TRBV21-1 is noted as a pseudogene. This CDR3 region has 13 residues. CDR3 in amino acids: CASTRGSSYEQYF. DNA of the CDR3: TGTGCCAGCACCCGGGGGAGCTCCTACGAGCAGTACTTC.

The rearrangement links TRBV15 to TRBJ2-2, with D perhaps TRBD2 (5 bases). Germline V CDR1 and CDR2: LNHNV, YYDKDF (reference sequence). CDR3 size: 18 residues. The V and J ends lost 1 base and 4 bases respectively, with 19 bases between them. As DNA, the CDR3 is TGTGCCACCAGCAGAGGTCCTACGAGGGCCCGGGTCACCGGGGAGCTGTTTTTT. It encodes CATSRGPTRARVTGELFF.

The chain couples TRBV28 to TRBJ1-1; D is ambiguous. The CDR3 sequence is 12 residues long. Trimming removed 5 bases from V and 6 bases from J, with 10 bases in between. The germline gives CDR1 MDHEN, CDR2 SYDVKM. The DNA of the CDR3 is TGTGCCAGCAGTCCCCAGGTCTCTGAAGCTTTCTTT. Translating it yields CASSPQVSEAFF.

This sequence joins TRBV5-1 and TRBJ2-3, with TRBD2 matching 7 bases. The ends lost 0 bases at V and 6 bases at J; junction bases unmatched: 7. The V gene's germline CDR1 is SGHRS and CDR2 YFSETQ. The CDR3 has 15 amino acids. CDR3 DNA sequence: TGCGCCAGCAGCTTGGCAGCGGGGCGGGCGGATACGCAGTATTTT. Amino acids: CASSLAAGRADTQYF. Complete variable domain (other parts from reference TRBV5-1 and TRBJ2-3): KAGVTQTPRYLIKTRGQQVTLSCSPISGHRSVSWYQQTPGQGLQFLFEYFSETQRNKGNFPGRFSGRQFSNSRSEMNVSTLELGDSALYLCASSLAAGRADTQYFGPGTRLTVL.

The rearrangement links TRBV5-1 to TRBJ1-2; D not certain. There are 14 residues in the CDR3. From germline, CDR1 is SGHRS and CDR2 YFSETQ. Trimming took 4 bases from V and 5 from J, leaving 15 bases between them. The CDR3 nucleotides are TGCGCCAGCAGCCCGAGTACGGCGGATTATGGCTACACCTTC. This gives the protein CASSPSTADYGYTF.

The chain joins TRBV7-2 to TRBJ1-6, with TRBD1 as a possible D gene (5 bases). This CDR3 spans 17 amino acids. V lost 1 base and J 4 bases, leaving 14 bases between the germline ends. Germline lookup yields CDR1 SGHTA and CDR2 FQGNSA. The CDR3 DNA follows: TGTGCCAGCAGCTTAGGGTCTTACAGGAGTTATAATTCACCCCTCCACTTT. Amino acid sequence: CASSLGSYRSYNSPLHF.

The gene calls are TRBV5-1 and TRBJ2-7, with TRBD2 matching over 12 bases. Germline V lookup: CDR1 SGHRS, CDR2 YFSETQ. The CDR3 extends over 15 amino acids. J was trimmed by 6 bases and V by 2 bases; bases with no gene match: 6. CDR3 sequence: CASSLLAGGFSEQYF. The CDR3 DNA is TGCGCCAGCAGCTTACTAGCGGGAGGTTTCTCCGAGCAGTACTTC.

The chain's CDR3 is CASSLPGTSGRETQYF. CDR3 bases: TGTGCCAGCAGCTTACCCGGGACTAGCGGGAGAGAGACCCAGTACTTC. V usage is TRBV11-2 and J usage is TRBJ2-5; 14 bases agree with TRBD2. The germline gives CDR1 SGHAT, CDR2 FQNNGV. This CDR3 is built from 16 residues. J lost 4 bases, V lost 2 bases, and 3 bases had no gene match. Full variable domain (outside the CDR3, taken from reference TRBV11-2 and TRBJ2-5): EAGVAQSPRYKIIEKRQSVAFWCNPISGHATLYWYQQILGQGPKLLIQFQNNGVVDDSQLPKDRFSAERLKGVDSTLKIQPAKLEDSAVYLCASSLPGTSGRETQYFGPGTRLLVL.

Only a few counts were recorded for this clone. The rearrangement joins TRBV24-1 to TRBJ1-3; D not resolved. This CDR3 is built from 13 residues. With 8 bases removed from V and 0 bases from J, the gap between germline ends came to 7 bases. Germline CDR1 reads KGHDR; CDR2 reads SFDVKD. The CDR3 protein is CATIGASGNTIYF. The CDR3 nucleotides read TGTGCCACCATCGGTGCCTCTGGAAACACCATATATTTT.

In this sample, this clone turned up a few times. The CDR3 DNA reads as TGTGCCAGCAGTGAAAATAGAGAAGCAGGGCTTAACTTCTTC. As protein: CASSENREAGLNFF. The rearrangement joins TRBV2 to TRBJ2-1, with a weak D call TRBD1 (5 bases). Between the trimmed V and J ends, which lost 2 bases and 16 bases, there was a span of 21 bases. The CDR3 is made up of 14 amino acids. CDR1 and CDR2 from the germline V gene are SNHLY and FYNNEI.